This TCR beta chain was profiled in a study of human T cells and chemical hapten exposure. Study-wide background: Alopecia universalis, totalis or areata was present in patients who were mostly female.

Only a few counts were recorded for this clonotype. Its antigen remains unidentified. TCRdb re-called the RACE reads with MiXCR, one entry per CDR3 protein. Here the sample spans approximately 52,000 distinct CDR3 sequences, around a tenth being singletons. The CDR3 consists of 12 residues. Trimming removed 3 bases at V and 5 bases at J, with 7 bases between. Time point: pre-sensitization, week 0. This sample's treatment: therapeutic diphenylcyclopropenone sensitization with weekly scalp DPC. It was from unfractionated whole blood that total RNA was extracted. Study-level findings and limits: There was no change with DPC sensitization in TCRs above 1 in 1000 frequency.

The V call is TRBV12-3 or TRBV12-4, the J call TRBJ2-5; D is unclear. The sequence was collected from a woman aged 25 to 39 with alopecia areata. Some clones in this sample may be carry-over from other donors' samples. Material: whole blood, obtained in connection with sensitization to the hapten diphenylcyclopropenone (DPC). The DNA of the CDR3 is TGTGCCAGCAGTTTCGAGGTTGAGACCCAGTACTTC. Protein product: CASSFEVETQYF.